The 22 T cell receptor beta chains in this list originate from one sample, sequenced in a study of CDR3 diversity in severe acne. TCRdb redid the calling of the PCR reads with MiXCR, one entry per CDR3 protein. The repertoire holds around 83,000 distinct CDR3 sequences, under 55% seen once, with roughly 11% in the top ten. Sequencing was performed on blood. The receptors were gathered from a male donor with severe acne vulgaris.

This clonotype showed up just once. The gene calls are TRBV20-1 and TRBJ2-7; 9 bases are shared with TRBD1. The CDR3 spans 15 residues. CDR1 and CDR2 from the germline V gene are DFQATT and SNEGSKA (reference sequence). The V gene end was trimmed by 3 bases and the J gene end by 4 bases; junction bases not matched to a gene: 10. The CDR3 DNA is TGCAGTGCTAGCGACCGGGACAGGGATGAGTACGAGCAGTACTTC. Protein sequence: CSASDRDRDEYEQYF.

A word on this clonotype: One end of the junction varies from germline; a read error may be responsible. DNA for the CDR3: TGCGCCAGCGGACCCTTGACCGGGGAGCTGGTTTTT. Its translation is CASGPLTGELVF. This chain connects TRBV4-1 to TRBJ2-2, with D perhaps TRBD2 (5 bases). The CDR3 sequence is 12 residues long. From germline, CDR1 is MGHRA and CDR2 YSYEKL.

In this sample, this clonotype turned up a few times. The chain has TRBV4-1 and TRBJ2-2; 15 positions agree with TRBD2. With V trimmed by 8 bases and J by 3 bases, 10 bases remained unmatched. The germline gives CDR1 MGHRA, CDR2 YSYEKL. The CDR3 runs 18 residues. The CDR3 reads CASALGLAGGLDTGELFF. In DNA form, the CDR3 reads TGCGCCAGCGCATTGGGACTAGCGGGAGGATTAGACACCGGGGAGCTGTTTTTT.

This clonotype appeared a few times. The chain uses TRBV20-1 and TRBJ2-1; 8 bases map to TRBD2. Germline V lookup: CDR1 DFQATT, CDR2 SNEGSKA (reference sequence). The trim removed 3 bases at V and 8 bases at J, leaving 6 bases unmatched. This CDR3 comprises 13 residues. CDR3 sequence reads: CSASGREVDEQFF. In DNA, the CDR3 is TGCAGTGCTAGCGGGAGGGAGGTAGATGAGCAGTTCTTC.

This rearrangement joins TRBV5-4 to TRBJ2-5; D gene unclear. Trimming stripped 0 bases from V and 2 bases from J, with 11 bases between. Looked up from germline, CDR1 is SGHNT and CDR2 is YYREEE (reference sequence). The CDR3 has 15 amino acids. The CDR3 sequence is CASSLDPAAQETQYF. The CDR3 region has the DNA TGTGCCAGCAGCTTGGATCCCGCAGCGCAAGAGACCCAGTACTTC.

The count of this clonotype is one. J is TRBJ2-5 and V is TRBV25-1, with 7 nucleotides matching TRBD1. The CDR3 extends over 14 amino acids. V dropped 4 bases and J dropped 2; count of bases not matched to a gene: 4. Germline CDR1 and CDR2: MGHDK and SYGVNS. The CDR3 sequence: CASSAPDRQETQYF. DNA for the CDR3: TGTGCCAGCAGTGCGCCGGACAGGCAAGAGACCCAGTACTTC.

V and J are TRBV29-1 and TRBJ2-2, with 9 bases lining up with TRBD1. The CDR3 spans 14 residues. Germline assignment: CDR1 SQVTM and CDR2 ANQGSEA. After removal of 7 bases from V and 7 bases from J, the junction contained 10 bases not matched to a gene. The CDR3 bases are TGCAGCGCCCGAGTGGGACAGGGTAACGGGGAGCTGTTTTTT. Its protein is CSARVGQGNGELFF.

The chain uses TRBV29-1 and TRBJ2-5; D is possibly TRBD1 (5 bases). The CDR3 totals 12 residues. Germline assignment: CDR1 SQVTM and CDR2 ANQGSEA. V was shortened by 6 bases and J by 4 bases, with 12 bases between the two germline ends. The CDR3 here is CSVQGLAETQYF. CDR3 in DNA: TGCAGCGTCCAGGGCTTAGCAGAGACCCAGTACTTC.

The chain couples TRBV7-3 to TRBJ1-3, with D unclear. Trimming pared 5 bases from V and 0 bases from J, leaving 8 bases between. Per the germline V gene, CDR1 is SGHTA and CDR2 is FQGTGA. The CDR3 sequence is 14 residues long. In DNA, the CDR3 is TGTGCCAGCAGCCAAGCGGGCTCTGGAAACACCATATATTTT. This gives the protein CASSQAGSGNTIYF. The full variable domain, completed using reference TRBV7-3 and TRBJ1-3, is GAGVSQTPSNKVTEKGKYVELRCDPISGHTALYWYRQSLGQGPEFLIYFQGTGAADDSGLPNDRFFAVRPEGSVSTLKIQRTERGDSAVYLCASSQAGSGNTIYFGEGSWLTVV.

By share of the sample, this clonotype is medium-sized. The rearrangement uses TRBV29-1 and TRBJ2-1; 8 bases line up with TRBD2. The germline gives CDR1 SQVTM, CDR2 ANQGSEA. CDR3 size: 15 residues. V trimming: 3 bases; J trimming: 6 bases; junction bases outside the gene matches: 10. The CDR3 DNA follows: TGCAGCGTTGATAGTGGGACTAGGTTGTTCAATGAGCAGTTCTTC. It yields the protein CSVDSGTRLFNEQFF.

The chain carries TRBV25-1 and TRBJ1-1, with D possibly matching TRBD1 (5 bases). In germline, CDR1 is MGHDK, CDR2 SYGVNS. Between the trimmed V and J ends, which lost 11 bases and 3 bases, there was a span of 16 bases. The CDR3 length is 13 residues. The CDR3 sequence is CAWSRDPYTEAFF. In DNA form, the CDR3 reads TGTGCCTGGAGTCGGGACCCCTACACTGAAGCTTTCTTT.

This clonotype was observed at least ten times. This chain uses TRBV4-3 with TRBJ2-7; a weak D match, TRBD1 (6 bases). This CDR3 comprises 14 residues. V was trimmed by 0 bases and J by 3 bases, leaving 9 bases between them. Germline-derived CDR1 and CDR2 are LGHNA and YSLEER. The CDR3 here is CASSQELGGYEQYF. The CDR3 nucleotides are TGCGCCAGCAGCCAAGAATTAGGGGGCTACGAGCAGTACTTC.

The genes are TRBV13 and TRBJ2-7; D ambiguous. V was pared by 5 bases and J by 4 bases, with 12 bases between. In germline, CDR1 is PRHDT, CDR2 FYEKMQ (reference sequence). This CDR3 has 13 residues. DNA of the CDR3: TGTGCCAGCAGCGCCGGACGGTGGTACGAGCAGTACTTC. Protein: CASSAGRWYEQYF.

This clonotype was found many times. The gene calls are TRBV29-1 and TRBJ2-7; TRBD1 matches 8 bases. Germline V gene lookup returns CDR1 SQVTM and CDR2 ANQGSEA. The CDR3 runs to 17 residues. With 0 bases clipped from V and 6 bases from J, the junction kept 16 bases outside the gene matches. The CDR3 loop reads CSVEDPLAGGDPSEQYF. The CDR3 nucleotides read TGCAGCGTTGAAGATCCGCTTGCAGGGGGCGATCCTAGCGAGCAGTACTTC.

This chain uses TRBV19 with TRBJ2-1; 8 nucleotides align to TRBD1. Germline V gene data show CDR1 as LNHDA and CDR2 as SQIVND (reference sequence). This CDR3 is built from 15 residues. Trimming at V came to 2 bases and at J to 7 bases, leaving 7 bases not matched to a gene. CDR3 nucleotide sequence: TGTGCCAGTAGTATACAGGGGGCGATAGATAATGAGCAGTTCTTC. It yields the protein CASSIQGAIDNEQFF. The variable domain in full, completed from reference TRBV19 and TRBJ2-1, reads DGGITQSPKYLFRKEGQNVTLSCEQNLNHDAMYWYRQDPGQGLRLIYYSQIVNDFQKGDIAEGYSVSREKKESFPLTVTSAQKNPTAFYLCASSIQGAIDNEQFFGPGTRLTVL.

The table lists this clonotype with a few counts. This rearrangement joins TRBV6-2 or TRBV6-3 to TRBJ1-2, with 8 bases that match TRBD1. The V and J ends lost 5 bases and 8 bases, in that order; junction bases with no gene match: 7. CDR1 and CDR2 (germline): MNHEY, SVGEGT. CDR3 length: 13 residues. Here the CDR3 reads CASSIAGGAGYTF. In DNA, the CDR3 is TGTGCCAGCAGTATCGCAGGGGGCGCGGGCTACACCTTC.

This clonotype has ten or more counts. This may be a read error: a much more frequent sequence differs by one nucleotide. The chain couples TRBV9 to TRBJ2-7; D is ambiguous. The CDR3 spans 14 residues. Germline loops: CDR1 SGDLS, CDR2 YYNGEE. This chain's CDR3 is CAGSVGPATYEQYF. The CDR3 DNA reads as TGTGCCGGCAGCGTAGGTCCAGCAACCTACGAGCAGTACTTC.

The V call is TRBV2, the J call TRBJ1-5; maybe TRBD1 (5 bases). Deletions cut 7 bases from V and 6 bases from J, with 13 bases between. This CDR3 is built from 13 residues. Germline V gives CDR1 SNHLY, CDR2 FYNNEI. The CDR3 region is CASIKGVGQPQHF. The CDR3 DNA is TGTGCCAGCATTAAAGGGGTCGGTCAGCCCCAGCATTTT.

This clonotype was seen at least ten times. The CDR3 region is CSAEQGMSEKLFF. CDR3 DNA sequence: TGCAGTGCTGAGCAGGGGATGAGCGAAAAACTGTTTTTT. The chain couples TRBV20-1 to TRBJ1-4; tentatively, D is TRBD1 (6 bases). Germline CDR1 reads DFQATT; CDR2 reads SNEGSKA (reference sequence). Trimming left V 5 bases short and J 8 bases short, with 15 bases between. There are 13 residues in the CDR3.

About this clonotype: Relative to the germline gene, one junction end is altered; a read error may explain this. The chain employs TRBV6-5 and TRBJ2-6, with D possibly TRBD1 on 5 matching bases. The V gene's germline CDR1 is MNHEY and CDR2 SVGAGI. The CDR3 runs 15 residues. CDR3 sequence: CARSYEFSGASVLTF. DNA of the CDR3: TGTGCCAGAAGTTACGAGTTCTCTGGGGCCAGCGTCCTGACTTTC.

The CDR3 DNA is TGTGCCAGCTCCTTAAGACTGGGTCACGCAGATACGCAGTATTTT. Translated, it gives CASSLRLGHADTQYF. This chain uses TRBV18 with TRBJ2-3; D remains ambiguous. CDR3 length: 15 residues. The V end lost 6 bases, the J end lost 4 bases, and 17 bases lay between the germline ends. In germline, CDR1 is KGHSH, CDR2 LQKENI.

The chain joins TRBV7-9 to TRBJ2-7; 7 bases map to TRBD1. J gave up 5 bases and V 4 bases, and 11 bases lay outside the gene matches. The germline V gene encodes CDR1 SEHNR and CDR2 FQNEAQ (reference sequence). CDR3 length: 15 amino acids. As DNA, the CDR3 is TGTGCCAGCAGCTCTTGGGACAGAGGTACGGACGAGCAGTACTTC. Its translation is CASSSWDRGTDEQYF. Drawing the rest from reference TRBV7-9 and TRBJ2-7, the complete variable domain is DTGVSQNPRHKITKRGQNVTFRCDPISEHNRLYWYRQTLGQGPEFLTYFQNEAQLEKSRLLSDRFSAERPKGSFSTLEIQRTEQGDSAMYLCASSSWDRGTDEQYFGPGTRLTVT.